This T cell receptor beta chain was sequenced during a study of OX40 agonist ivuxolimab in advanced cancers. On the study more broadly: The group had a mean age of around 64 years, ranged from about 23 to 85, and was around 86% male.

Findings and limits, study-wide: There were, on average, more expanded clones in CD8+ T cells than in CD4+.

The count of this clone is one. Antigen: not known. Clones were read by immunoSEQ multiplex PCR, and TCRdb kept only the in-frame ones, dropping some. The repertoire consists of 35,000 to 45,000 clones, with about 86% occurring once and the leading ten covering 20% to 25%. This CDR3 is 16 amino acids long. The V gene's germline CDR1 is SGHDN and CDR2 FVKESK. Unmatched junction bases numbered 5, after V lost 0 bases and J lost 4 bases. The source was CD4+ or CD8+ T cells sorted from blood, collected in a trial of the OX40 agonist ivuxolimab. The chain has TRBV14 and TRBJ2-5, with 10 bases that match TRBD1. The sequence derives from an adult with an advanced solid tumor such as melanoma, head and neck, liver or kidney cancer. This CDR3 is CASSQDIGDRGETQYF. The CDR3 DNA is TGTGCCAGCAGCCAAGATATTGGGGACAGGGGAGAGACCCAGTACTTC.